This entry features one TCR beta chain sequence. The sequenced template was cDNA made from the entire isolated RNA. The assay was immunoSEQ multiplex PCR, and TCRdb's table has in-frame clones only and misses some. The table shows 970,000 or so clones, with roughly a sixth occurring only once. The source of the sample is a study of beta chain features in type 1 diabetes. Germline loops: CDR1 LNHNV, CDR2 YYDKDF (reference sequence). There are 17 residues in the CDR3. The sample consisted of naive CD4+ T cells from blood. This chain uses TRBV15 with TRBJ2-5; weak D call: TRBD2 (5 bases). The J call is doubtful: the DNA matches TRBJ2-7 better. The clonotype comes from a woman between 18 and 30 years old in good health. The CDR3 DNA reads as TGTGCCACCAGCAGAGATGTTAGGCGCACTAGCTCCTACGAGCAGTACTTC. This sequence encodes CATSRDVRRTSSYEQYF.